Detailed here is one T cell receptor beta chain. Antigen unknown. A much bigger clone sits one base away, suggesting this may be a read error. This sample is drawn from a study of regulatory T cells in long-lasting Graves disease. General study points: A greater number of public clonotypes (more than 2,500) was shared by persistent patients than by new patients (around 960). Lower TCR diversity was seen in persistent Graves' patients than in newly diagnosed ones.

Investigators prepared the TCR beta libraries by applying iRepertoire HTBI primers and Arm-PCR of CDR3 regions. TCRdb re-called the multiplex PCR reads with MiXCR, one entry per CDR3 protein. The table has about 290,000 distinct CDR3 sequences, 20% to 25% seen once. Noted time point: persistent/refractory GD, antithyroid drugs over 5 years with positive TRAb. After RNA was extracted from PBMCs, the TCR library was made from it. As collected, the peripheral blood samples measured 7 to 9.5 milliliters each and went into EDTA tubes. The CDR3 has 15 residues. CDR1 and CDR2 from the germline V gene are SGHAT and FQNNGV.

The gene calls are TRBV11-2 and TRBJ2-1, with D unresolved. The TCR was taken from a female donor with Graves disease. Sequenced material: peripheral blood mononuclear cells (PBMCs), taken when the disease was refractory, from a patient treated with antithyroid drugs. CDR3 DNA: TGTGCCTGCAGCTTAGTTCCTAGCTCCTACAATGAGCAGTTCTTC. Translating gives CACSLVPSSYNEQFF.